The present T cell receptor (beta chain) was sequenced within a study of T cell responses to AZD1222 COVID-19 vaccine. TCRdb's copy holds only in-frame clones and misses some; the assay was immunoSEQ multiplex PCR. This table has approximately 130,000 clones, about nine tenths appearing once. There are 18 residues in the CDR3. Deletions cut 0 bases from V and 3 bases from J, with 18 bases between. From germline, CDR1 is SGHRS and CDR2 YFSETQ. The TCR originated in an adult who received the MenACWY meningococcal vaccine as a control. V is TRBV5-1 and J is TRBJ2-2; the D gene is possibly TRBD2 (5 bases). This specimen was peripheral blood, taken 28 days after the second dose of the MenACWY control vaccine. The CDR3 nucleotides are TGCGCCAGCAGCTTGGATCGAGGGTCGGCTAGCCACACCGGGGAGCTGTTTTTT. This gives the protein CASSLDRGSASHTGELFF. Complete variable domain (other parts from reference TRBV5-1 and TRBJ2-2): KAGVTQTPRYLIKTRGQQVTLSCSPISGHRSVSWYQQTPGQGLQFLFEYFSETQRNKGNFPGRFSGRQFSNSRSEMNVSTLELGDSALYLCASSLDRGSASHTGELFFGEGSRLTVL.